The clone carrying this T cell receptor (beta chain) has just a few counts. What it binds is unknown. This sample was taken from a study of T-cell memory formation after mild COVID-19. Whole-study findings and limits: Shrinking CD4+ clones were chiefly CM and EM; CD8+ ones were chiefly EMRA.

The CDR3 consists of 13 residues. V was pared by 4 bases and J by 8 bases, with 12 bases between. A single record per CDR3 protein comes from TCRdb applying MiXCR to the 5' RACE reads. The sample holds about 390,000 distinct CDR3 sequences, about 15% seen once. The clonotype was recovered from a young man who had mild COVID-19 (a few samples of this study predate the infection). Cell type and time point are not known. Material for sequencing was PBMCs or a T cell subset sorted from them (not recorded which). This rearrangement joins TRBV12-3 or TRBV12-4 to TRBJ2-1; D is perhaps TRBD1 or TRBD2 (5 bases each). CDR3 bases: TGTGCCAGCAGTTCCCTTATGGGGGATGAGCAGTTCTTC. Amino acid sequence: CASSSLMGDEQFF.